This T cell receptor (beta chain) is drawn from a study of blood T cell repertoires in COVID-19. Germline CDR1 is KGHDR and CDR2 is SFDVKD. With 11 bases removed from V and 1 base from J, the gap between germline ends came to 7 bases. This CDR3 is 12 amino acids long. The repertoire was sequenced with immunoSEQ multiplex PCR; TCRdb's copy has only in-frame clones and lacks some. This repertoire shows approximately 260,000 clones, roughly 89% found once; its top ten account for 2% to 2.5%. The V call is TRBV24-1, the J call TRBJ2-2, with D maybe TRBD1 (5 bases). Sequencing was done on a sample of peripheral blood. This clonotype was sampled from a man in his fifties with acute or convalescent COVID-19. CDR3 loop: CAIGQNTGELFF. The CDR3 DNA reads TGTGCCATTGGACAGAACACCGGGGAGCTGTTTTTT.